This record concerns one T cell receptor (beta chain) sequence. Antigen unknown. CD4+ cell separation produced CD45RA+ naive and CD45RA-negative memory subsets. These data are taken from a study of shared clonotypes between healthy human individuals. Several immunoSEQ plates received, in even portions, the genomic DNA of each subset. Profiled with immunoSEQ multiplex PCR; TCRdb holds only in-frame clones, not every one. The data show over a million clones, with nearly 99% seen just once and roughly 0.45% held by the top ten. This CDR3 has 14 amino acids. V was trimmed by 6 bases and J by 7 bases, leaving 15 bases between them. The germline V gene encodes CDR1 SNHLY and CDR2 FYNNEI. Points from the study as a whole: Rarefaction revealed incomplete sorted-subset sequencing despite large depth.

The chain employs TRBV2 and TRBJ2-2, with a weak D call TRBD2 (6 bases). The sequence was collected from a man aged 30 to 39 in good health. Sequencing used naive CD4+ T cells sorted from blood. Indicated subset: CD45RA+ positively selected. The chain's CDR3 is CASREGPLGGELFF. CDR3 in DNA: TGTGCCAGCAGGGAGGGACCCTTGGGCGGGGAGCTGTTTTTT. The full variable domain, in which reference TRBV2 and TRBJ2-2 provide the parts outside the CDR3, is EPEVTQTPSHQVTQMGQEVILRCVPISNHLYFYWYRQILGQKVEFLVSFYNNEISEKSEIFDDQFSVERPDGSNFTLKIRSTKLEDSAMYFCASREGPLGGELFFGEGSRLTVL.